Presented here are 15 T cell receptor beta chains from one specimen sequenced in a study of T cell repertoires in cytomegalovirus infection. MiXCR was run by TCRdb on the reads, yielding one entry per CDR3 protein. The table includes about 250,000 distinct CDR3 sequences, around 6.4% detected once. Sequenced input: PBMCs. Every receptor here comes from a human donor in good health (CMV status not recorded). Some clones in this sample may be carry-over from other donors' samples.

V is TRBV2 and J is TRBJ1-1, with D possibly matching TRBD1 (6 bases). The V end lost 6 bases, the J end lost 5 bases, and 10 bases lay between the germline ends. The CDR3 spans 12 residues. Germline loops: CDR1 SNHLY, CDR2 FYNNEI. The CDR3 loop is CASSPDRTEAFF. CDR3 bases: TGTGCCAGCAGCCCTGACAGGACTGAAGCTTTCTTT.

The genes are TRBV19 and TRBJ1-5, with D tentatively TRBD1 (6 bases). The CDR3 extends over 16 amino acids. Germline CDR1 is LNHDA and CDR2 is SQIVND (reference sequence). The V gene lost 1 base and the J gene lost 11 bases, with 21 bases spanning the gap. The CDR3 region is CASSIGPGAKMMAQHF. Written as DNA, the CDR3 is TGTGCCAGTAGTATAGGCCCAGGGGCCAAAATGATGGCCCAGCATTTT.

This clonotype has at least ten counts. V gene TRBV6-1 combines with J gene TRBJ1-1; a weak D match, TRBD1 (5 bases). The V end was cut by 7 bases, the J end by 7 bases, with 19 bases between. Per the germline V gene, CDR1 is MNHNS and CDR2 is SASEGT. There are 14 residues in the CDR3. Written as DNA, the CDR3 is TGTGCCAGCATCCCCGGGCCGGGGCAGGGTGAAGCTTTCTTT. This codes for CASIPGPGQGEAFF.

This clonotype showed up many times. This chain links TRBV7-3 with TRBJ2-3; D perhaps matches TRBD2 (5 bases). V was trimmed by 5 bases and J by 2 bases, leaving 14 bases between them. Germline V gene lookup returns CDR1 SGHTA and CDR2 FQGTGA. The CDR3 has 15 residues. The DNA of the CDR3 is TGTGCCAGCAGCCCGCGGGCACAGCACACAGATACGCAGTATTTT. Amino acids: CASSPRAQHTDTQYF.

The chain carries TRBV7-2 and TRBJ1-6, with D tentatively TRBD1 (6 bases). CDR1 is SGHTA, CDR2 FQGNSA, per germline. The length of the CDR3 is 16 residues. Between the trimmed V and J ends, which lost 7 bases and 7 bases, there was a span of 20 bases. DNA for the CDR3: TGTGCCAGCAACCTAAGCGGGACATCGAAAAATTCACCCCTCCACTTT. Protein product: CASNLSGTSKNSPLHF.

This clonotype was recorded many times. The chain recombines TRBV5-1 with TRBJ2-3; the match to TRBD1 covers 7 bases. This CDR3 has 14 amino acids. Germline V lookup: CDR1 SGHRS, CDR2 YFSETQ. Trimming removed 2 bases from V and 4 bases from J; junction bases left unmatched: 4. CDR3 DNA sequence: TGCGCCAGCAGCTTAGCGCAGGGGGCAGATACGCAGTATTTT. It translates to CASSLAQGADTQYF.

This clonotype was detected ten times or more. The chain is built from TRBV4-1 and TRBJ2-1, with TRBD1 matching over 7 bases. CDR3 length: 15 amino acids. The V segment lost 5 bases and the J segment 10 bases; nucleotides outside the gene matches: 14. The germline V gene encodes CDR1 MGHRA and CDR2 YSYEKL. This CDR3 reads CASSEGQAVLGEQFF. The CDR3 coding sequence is TGCGCCAGCAGCGAAGGACAGGCGGTCCTAGGCGAGCAGTTCTTC.

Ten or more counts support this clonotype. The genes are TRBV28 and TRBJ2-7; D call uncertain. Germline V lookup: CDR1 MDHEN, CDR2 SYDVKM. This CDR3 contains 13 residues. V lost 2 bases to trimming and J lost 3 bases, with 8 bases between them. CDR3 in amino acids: CASSLQAVYEQYF. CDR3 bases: TGTGCCAGCAGTTTACAAGCAGTCTACGAGCAGTACTTC.

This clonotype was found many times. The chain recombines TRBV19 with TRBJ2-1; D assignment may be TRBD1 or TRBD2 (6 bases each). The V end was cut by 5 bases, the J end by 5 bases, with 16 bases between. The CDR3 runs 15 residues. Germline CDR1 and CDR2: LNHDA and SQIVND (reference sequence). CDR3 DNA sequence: TGTGCCAGTAGTCCCCTAAGGGGGGTTGACAATGAGCAGTTCTTC. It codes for CASSPLRGVDNEQFF.

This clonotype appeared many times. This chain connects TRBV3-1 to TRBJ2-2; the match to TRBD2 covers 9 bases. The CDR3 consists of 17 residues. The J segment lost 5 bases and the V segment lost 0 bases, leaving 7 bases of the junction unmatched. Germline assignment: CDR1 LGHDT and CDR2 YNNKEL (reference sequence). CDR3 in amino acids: CASSQDSSGGVTGELFF. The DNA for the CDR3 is TGTGCCAGCAGCCAAGATAGTAGCGGGGGAGTTACCGGGGAGCTGTTTTTT.

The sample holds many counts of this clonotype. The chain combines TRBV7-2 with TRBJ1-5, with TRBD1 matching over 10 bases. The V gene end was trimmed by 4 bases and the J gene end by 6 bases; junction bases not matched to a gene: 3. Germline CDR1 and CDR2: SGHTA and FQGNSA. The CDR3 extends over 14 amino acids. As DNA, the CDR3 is TGTGCCAGCAGCTGGGGACAGGGGCCTCAGCCCCAGCATTTT. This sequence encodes CASSWGQGPQPQHF.

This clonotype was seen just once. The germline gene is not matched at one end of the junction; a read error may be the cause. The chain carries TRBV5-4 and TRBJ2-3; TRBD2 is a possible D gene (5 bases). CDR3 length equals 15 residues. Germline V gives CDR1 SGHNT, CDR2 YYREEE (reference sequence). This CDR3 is CASSLSGSSTDTLYF. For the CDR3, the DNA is TGTGCCAGCAGCTTGTCTGGTTCTAGCACAGATACGCTGTATTTT. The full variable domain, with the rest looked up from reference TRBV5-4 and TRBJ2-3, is ETGVTQSPTHLIKTRGQQVTLRCSSQSGHNTVSWYQQALGQGPQFIFQYYREEENGRGNFPPRFSGLQFPNYSSELNVNALELDDSALYLCASSLSGSSTDTLYFGPGTRLTVL.

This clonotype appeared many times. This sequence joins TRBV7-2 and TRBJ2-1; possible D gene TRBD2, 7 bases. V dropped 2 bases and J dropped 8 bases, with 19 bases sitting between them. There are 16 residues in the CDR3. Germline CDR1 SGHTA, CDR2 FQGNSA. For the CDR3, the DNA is TGTGCCAGCAGCTTAATGGGGGCGGGGGCCCCGGATGAGCAGTTCTTC. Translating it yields CASSLMGAGAPDEQFF.

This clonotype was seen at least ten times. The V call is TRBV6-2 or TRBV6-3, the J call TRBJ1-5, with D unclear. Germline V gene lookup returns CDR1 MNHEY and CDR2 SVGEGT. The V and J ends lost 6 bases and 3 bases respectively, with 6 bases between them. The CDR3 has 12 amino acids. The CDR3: CASRIPNQPQHF. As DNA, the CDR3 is TGTGCCAGCAGAATACCCAATCAGCCCCAGCATTTT.

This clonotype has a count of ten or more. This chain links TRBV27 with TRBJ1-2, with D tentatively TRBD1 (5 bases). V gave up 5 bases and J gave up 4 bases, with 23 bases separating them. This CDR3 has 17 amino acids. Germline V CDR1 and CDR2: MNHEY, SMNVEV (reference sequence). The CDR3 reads CASSALYRDGRGYGYTF. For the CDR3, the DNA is TGTGCCAGCAGTGCCCTATATCGGGACGGACGAGGCTATGGCTACACCTTC.